This T cell receptor (beta chain) appears in the sequencing data of a study of cytomegalovirus exposure and HLA in healthy donors. Notes on the study in general: In a later analysis, TCR beta V- and J-gene trimming showed a link to a missense DCLRE1C variant. Solely CMV serostatus was available to characterize immune exposure. Cytomegalovirus-associated TCR beta chains were listed, numbering 150 to 200.

Amplification used 60 Vbeta primers and 13 Jbeta primers. Sequenced by immunoSEQ multiplex PCR; TCRdb stores in-frame clones only, minus some. The sample includes tens of thousands of clones. Of note for this clone: As yet, its antigen is unknown.

This CDR3 has 13 residues. CDR1 and CDR2 from the germline V gene are SQVTM and ANQGSEA. V was cut by 3 bases and J by 0 bases, with 8 bases left in between. This clonotype originated in a male donor in good health and CMV-seronegative. The sample was PBMCs. This chain joins TRBV29-1 and TRBJ1-1; D not resolved. DNA of the CDR3: TGCAGCGTTGACCGAGTCGTGAACACTGAAGCTTTCTTT. As protein: CSVDRVVNTEAFF. The full variable domain, rest sourced from reference TRBV29-1 and TRBJ1-1, is SAVISQKPSRDICQRGTSLTIQCQVDSQVTMMFWYRQQPGQSLTLIATANQGSEATYESGFVIDKFPISRPNLTFSTLTVSNMSPEDSSIYLCSVDRVVNTEAFFGQGTRLTVV.